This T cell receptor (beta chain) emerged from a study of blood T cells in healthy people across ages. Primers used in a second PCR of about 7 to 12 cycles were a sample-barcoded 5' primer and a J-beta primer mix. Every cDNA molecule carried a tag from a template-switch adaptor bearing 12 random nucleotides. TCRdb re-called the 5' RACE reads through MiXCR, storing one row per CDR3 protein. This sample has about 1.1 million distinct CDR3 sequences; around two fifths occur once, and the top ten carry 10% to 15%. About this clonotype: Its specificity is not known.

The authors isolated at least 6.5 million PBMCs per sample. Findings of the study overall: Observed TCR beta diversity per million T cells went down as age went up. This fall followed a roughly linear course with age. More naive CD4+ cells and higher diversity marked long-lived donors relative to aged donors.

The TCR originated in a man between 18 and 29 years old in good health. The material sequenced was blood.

The CDR3 region has the DNA TGTGCCAGCAGCTTTGAAGGGAGGATGAACACTGAAGCTTTCTTT. Protein product: CASSFEGRMNTEAFF. This chain uses TRBV7-8 with TRBJ1-1; D is undetermined. Trimming left V 3 bases short and J 0 bases short, with 11 bases between. In germline, CDR1 is SGHVS, CDR2 FQNEAQ. This CDR3 contains 15 residues.